The rows below give T cell receptor beta chains drawn from one sample of a study of blood T cell repertoires in COVID-19. Sequencing used immunoSEQ multiplex PCR; TCRdb keeps in-frame clones, though not all of them. Here the sample spans about 170,000 clones, about 88% being singletons. The sequenced sample consisted of peripheral blood. The receptors shown here come from a woman over 75 in a cohort sampled during active or convalescent COVID-19. Both conserved end residues are part of each CDR3. A D gene is named only where the DNA matches it firmly.

j_call v_call d_call cdr3_aa
TRBJ2-3 TRBV5-1 . CASSLDGSGDTQYF
TRBJ1-6 TRBV4-2 . CASSQAQGRSPLHF
TRBJ1-5 TRBV6-5 . CASSSTGDNQPQHF
TRBJ1-3 TRBV9 TRBD1 CASSALGDSPNTIYF
TRBJ2-2 TRBV28 TRBD1 CASSLSGTGVTGELFF
TRBJ1-1 TRBV29-1 . CSVHHPGEREAFF
TRBJ2-5 TRBV2 . CASSEGTPPQETQYF
TRBJ2-7 TRBV28 . CASSSTANSYEQYF
TRBJ1-6 TRBV30 TRBD1 CAWTQTGVRNLPLHF
TRBJ2-5 TRBV25-1 . CASSEYIEETQYF
TRBJ2-5 TRBV12-5 TRBD2 CASGRSGGGETQYF
TRBJ1-1 TRBV7-6 . CASSLGALTEAFF
TRBJ1-3 TRBV6-6 . CASSISRISSGNTIYF
TRBJ1-5 TRBV12-5 TRBD1 CASGQDRGSNQPQHF
TRBJ2-1 TRBV19 . CASSAQGQGYNEQFF
TRBJ2-5 TRBV4-1 TRBD2 CASSQEASGRGEETQYF
TRBJ1-1 TRBV28 . CASRSPVGGNTEAFF
TRBJ2-1 TRBV20-1 TRBD2 CSASPSGFNNEQFF
TRBJ2-5 TRBV6-1 . CASSEGPNQETQYF
TRBJ2-5 TRBV9 TRBD1 CASSPEDRGEETQYF
TRBJ1-1 TRBV6-5 . CASRMGGIVFPEAFF
TRBJ2-7 TRBV6-5 TRBD2 CASSYPRGDSYEQYF
TRBJ2-2 TRBV4-1 . CASSQGQVNTGELFF
TRBJ1-2 TRBV18 . CASSIGVSDGYTF
TRBJ1-1 TRBV7-2 TRBD1 CASSSGQGRLNTEAFF
TRBJ1-5 TRBV6-5 . CASSQDGVNQPQHF
TRBJ1-5 TRBV10-3 TRBD1 CAISGDQGGNQPQHF
TRBJ2-4 TRBV2 TRBD2 CASIRETSGGNIQYF
TRBJ2-7 TRBV11-3 . CASSLEGDSYEQYF
TRBJ1-2 TRBV13 TRBD1 CASSLGLRRGQGALNYGYTF
TRBJ1-3 TRBV3-1/TRBV3-2 . CASSQDIRDRSSSGNTIYF
TRBJ2-1 TRBV4-1 TRBD2 CASSQDRLAGGPRFYNEQFF
TRBJ1-6 TRBV6-2/TRBV6-3 . CASSQDPGAYNSPLHF
TRBJ1-5 TRBV27 . CASSSYGEQPQHF
TRBJ2-5 TRBV5-4 TRBD1 CASSLGHATGAETQYF
TRBJ1-1 TRBV19 . CATVGEGYEAFF
TRBJ1-1 TRBV10-1 TRBD1 CASSESSGTGGRGSTEAFF
TRBJ1-4 TRBV27 . CASSLRWIGEKLFF
TRBJ1-2 TRBV6-5 . CASKRGGLDYGYTF
TRBJ2-5 TRBV9 TRBD2 CASSVWGGRAPEETQYF